This T cell receptor beta chain came from a study of T-cell reconstitution after alpha-beta-depleted transplantation in children. Unique molecular identifiers tagged the TCRbeta library. TCRdb independently ran MiXCR on the PCR reads; one entry per CDR3 protein. The repertoire holds around 360,000 distinct CDR3 sequences, with about 9.3% as singletons. The V gene lost 2 bases and the J gene lost 2 bases, with 16 bases spanning the gap. The germline V gene has CDR1 KGHSH and CDR2 LQKENI. CDR3 length: 16 residues. This sequence was found in a human donor who donated a stem cell graft to a child with acute lymphoblastic leukemia. Source: PBMCs from the stem cell graft donor, taken from the stem cell graft. The rearrangement joins TRBV18 to TRBJ2-7; either TRBD1 or TRBD2 may supply D (7 bases each). In DNA form, the CDR3 reads TGTGCCAGCTCACCAAGGGGGCGGGGGAGAGCCTACGAGCAGTACTTC. Translated: CASSPRGRGRAYEQYF.